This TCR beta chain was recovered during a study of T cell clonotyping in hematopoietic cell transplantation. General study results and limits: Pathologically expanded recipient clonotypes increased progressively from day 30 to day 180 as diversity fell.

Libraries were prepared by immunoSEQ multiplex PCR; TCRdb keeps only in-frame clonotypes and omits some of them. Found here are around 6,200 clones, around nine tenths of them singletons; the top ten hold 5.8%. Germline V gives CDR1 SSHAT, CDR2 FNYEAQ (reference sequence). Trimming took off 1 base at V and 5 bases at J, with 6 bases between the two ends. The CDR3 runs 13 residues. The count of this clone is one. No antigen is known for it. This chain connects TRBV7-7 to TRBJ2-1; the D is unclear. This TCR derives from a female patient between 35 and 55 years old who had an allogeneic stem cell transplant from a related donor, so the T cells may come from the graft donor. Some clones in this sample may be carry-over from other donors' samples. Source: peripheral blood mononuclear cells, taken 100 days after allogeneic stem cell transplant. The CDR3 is CASSLGQHNEQFF. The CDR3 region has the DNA TGTGCCAGCAGCTTAGGCCAGCACAATGAGCAGTTCTTC.